This T cell receptor (beta chain) was sequenced during a study of T cell responses to AZD1222 COVID-19 vaccine. Overall study findings and caveats: In the spike-specific TCR repertoire, nearly half reportedly target unmutated variant regions. Among those given AZD1222, only six were seropositive at baseline.

Germline V gene lookup returns CDR1 MNHNS and CDR2 SASEGT. This CDR3 region has 14 residues. Trimming pared 2 bases from V and 3 bases from J, leaving 10 bases between. Second doses at about 4 or about 12 weeks were pooled. As to this clone: What it binds is not known.

This table comes from immunoSEQ multiplex PCR, and its TCRdb copy is limited to in-frame clones, with some not included. The sample includes roughly 84,000 clones, around 88% of them seen just once. The starting material was peripheral blood, obtained 28 days after the second AZD1222 dose. The receptor comes from an adult who received the AZD1222 COVID-19 vaccine. The V call is TRBV6-1, the J call TRBJ1-1; unclear D gene. This chain's CDR3 is CASSEPVLDTEAFF. CDR3 nucleotide sequence: TGTGCCAGCAGTGAACCCGTGTTGGACACTGAAGCTTTCTTT.